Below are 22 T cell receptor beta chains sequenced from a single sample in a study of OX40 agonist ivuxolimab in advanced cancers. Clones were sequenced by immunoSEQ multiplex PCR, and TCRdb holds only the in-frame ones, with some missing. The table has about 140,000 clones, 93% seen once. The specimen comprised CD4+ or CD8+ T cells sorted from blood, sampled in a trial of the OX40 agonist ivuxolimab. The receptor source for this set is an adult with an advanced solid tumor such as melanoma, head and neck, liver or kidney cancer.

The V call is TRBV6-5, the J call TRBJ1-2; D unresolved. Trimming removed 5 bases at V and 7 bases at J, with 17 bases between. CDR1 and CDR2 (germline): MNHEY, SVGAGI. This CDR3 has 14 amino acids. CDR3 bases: TGTGCCAGCAGTGAAATGGGTACAGACGCTGGCTACACCTTC. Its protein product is CASSEMGTDAGYTF.

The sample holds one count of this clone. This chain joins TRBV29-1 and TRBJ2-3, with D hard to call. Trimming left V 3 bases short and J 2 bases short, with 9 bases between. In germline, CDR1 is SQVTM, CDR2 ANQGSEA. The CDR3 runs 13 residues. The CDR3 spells CSVDLQLTDTQYF. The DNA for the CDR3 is TGCAGCGTTGATCTACAGCTCACAGATACGCAGTATTTT.

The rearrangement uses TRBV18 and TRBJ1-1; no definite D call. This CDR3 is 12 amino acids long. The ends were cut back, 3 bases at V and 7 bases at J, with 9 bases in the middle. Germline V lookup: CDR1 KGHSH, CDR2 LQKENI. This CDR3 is CASSPIGSEAFF. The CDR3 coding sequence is TGTGCCAGCTCACCTATCGGCAGTGAAGCTTTCTTT.

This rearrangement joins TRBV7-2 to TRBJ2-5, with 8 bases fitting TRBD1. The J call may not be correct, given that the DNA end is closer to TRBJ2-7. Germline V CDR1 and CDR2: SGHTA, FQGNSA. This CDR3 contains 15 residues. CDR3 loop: CASSLGTGNIYEQYF. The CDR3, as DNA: TGTGCCAGCAGCTTAGGGACAGGGAATATCTACGAGCAGTACTTC.

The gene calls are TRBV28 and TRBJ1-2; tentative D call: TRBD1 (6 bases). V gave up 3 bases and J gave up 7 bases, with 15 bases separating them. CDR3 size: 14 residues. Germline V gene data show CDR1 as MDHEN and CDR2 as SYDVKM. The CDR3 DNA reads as TGTGCCAGCAGTTTGCAGGGGTTCGTAAGTGGCTACACCTTC. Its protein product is CASSLQGFVSGYTF.

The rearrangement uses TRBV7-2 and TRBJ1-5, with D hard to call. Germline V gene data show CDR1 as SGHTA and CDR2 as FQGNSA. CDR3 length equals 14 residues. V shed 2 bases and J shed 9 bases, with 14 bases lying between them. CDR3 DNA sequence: TGTGCCAGCAGCTTACCGGGGTTGGATTCGCCCCAGCATTTT. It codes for CASSLPGLDSPQHF.

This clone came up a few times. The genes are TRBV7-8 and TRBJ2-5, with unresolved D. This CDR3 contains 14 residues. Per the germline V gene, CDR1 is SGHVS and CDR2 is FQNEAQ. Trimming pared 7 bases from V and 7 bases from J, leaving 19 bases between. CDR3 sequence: CASILYPADGTQYF. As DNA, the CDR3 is TGTGCCAGCATCCTCTACCCGGCTGATGGGACCCAGTACTTC.

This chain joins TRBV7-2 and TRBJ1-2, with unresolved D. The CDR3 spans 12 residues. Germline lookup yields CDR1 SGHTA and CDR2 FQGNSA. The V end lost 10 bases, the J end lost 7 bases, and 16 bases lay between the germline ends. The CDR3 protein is CATATFGGGYTF. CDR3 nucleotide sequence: TGTGCCACCGCAACGTTCGGAGGTGGCTACACCTTC.

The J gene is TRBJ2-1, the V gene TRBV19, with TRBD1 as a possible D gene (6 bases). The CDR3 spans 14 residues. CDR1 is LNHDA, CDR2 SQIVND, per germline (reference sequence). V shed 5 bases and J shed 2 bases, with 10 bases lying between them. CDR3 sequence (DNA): TGTGCCAGTAGTCTGGACAGCCCCTACAATGAGCAGTTCTTC. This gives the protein CASSLDSPYNEQFF.

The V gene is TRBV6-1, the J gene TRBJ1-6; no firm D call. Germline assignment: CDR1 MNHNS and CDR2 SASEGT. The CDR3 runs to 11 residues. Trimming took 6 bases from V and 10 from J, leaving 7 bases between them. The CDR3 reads CASRAGSPLHF. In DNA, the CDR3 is TGTGCCAGCAGGGCGGGGTCACCCCTCCACTTT.

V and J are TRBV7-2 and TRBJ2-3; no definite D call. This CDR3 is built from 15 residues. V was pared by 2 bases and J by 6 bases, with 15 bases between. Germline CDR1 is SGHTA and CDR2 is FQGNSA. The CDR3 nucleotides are TGTGCCAGCAGCTTATCCCCAAAGTCCCTGGATACGCAGTATTTT. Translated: CASSLSPKSLDTQYF. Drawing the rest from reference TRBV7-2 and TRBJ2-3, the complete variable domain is GAGVSQSPSNKVTEKGKDVELRCDPISGHTALYWYRQSLGQGLEFLIYFQGNSAPDKSGLPSDRFSAERTGGSVSTLTIQRTQQEDSAVYLCASSLSPKSLDTQYFGPGTRLTVL.

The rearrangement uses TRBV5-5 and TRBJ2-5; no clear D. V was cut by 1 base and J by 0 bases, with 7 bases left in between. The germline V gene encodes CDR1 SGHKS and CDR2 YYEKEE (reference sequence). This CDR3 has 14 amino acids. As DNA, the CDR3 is TGTGCCAGCAGCTTGCTACAGAACCAAGAGACCCAGTACTTC. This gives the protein CASSLLQNQETQYF.

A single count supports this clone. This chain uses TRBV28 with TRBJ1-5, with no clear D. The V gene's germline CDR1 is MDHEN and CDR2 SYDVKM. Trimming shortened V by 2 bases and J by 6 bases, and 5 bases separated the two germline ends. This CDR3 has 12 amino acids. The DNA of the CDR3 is TGTGCCAGCAGTTTAAGTTTTCAGCCCCAGCATTTT. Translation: CASSLSFQPQHF.

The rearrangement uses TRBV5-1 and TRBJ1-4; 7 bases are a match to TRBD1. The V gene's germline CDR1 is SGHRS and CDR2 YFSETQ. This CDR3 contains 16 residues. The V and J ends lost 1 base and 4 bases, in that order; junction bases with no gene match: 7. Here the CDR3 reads CASSLRQRQGNEKLFF. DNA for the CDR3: TGCGCCAGCAGCTTGAGGCAGAGACAGGGTAATGAAAAACTGTTTTTT.

Here the CDR3 DNA reads TGTGCCAGCAGTTACCCTCAGGGGCGAACTGAAGCTTTCTTT. It is translated as CASSYPQGRTEAFF. This chain connects TRBV6-6 to TRBJ1-1, with D tentatively TRBD1 (6 bases). This CDR3 contains 14 residues. Germline values: CDR1 MNHNY, CDR2 SVGAGI (reference sequence). Trimming took 2 bases from V and 5 from J, leaving 12 bases between them.

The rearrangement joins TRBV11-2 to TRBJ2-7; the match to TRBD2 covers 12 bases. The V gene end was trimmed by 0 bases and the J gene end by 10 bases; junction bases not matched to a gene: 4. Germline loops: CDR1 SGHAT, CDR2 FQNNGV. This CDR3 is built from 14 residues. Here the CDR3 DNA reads TGTGCCAGCAGCTTAGAAGGGACTAGCGGGTTCCAGTACTTC. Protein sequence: CASSLEGTSGFQYF.

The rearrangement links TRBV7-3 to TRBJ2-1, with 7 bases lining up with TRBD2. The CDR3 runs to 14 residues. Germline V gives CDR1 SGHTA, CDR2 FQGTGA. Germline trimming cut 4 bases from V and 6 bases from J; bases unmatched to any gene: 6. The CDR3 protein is CASSSPTSVNEQFF. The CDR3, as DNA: TGTGCCAGCAGCTCGCCCACTAGCGTCAATGAGCAGTTCTTC.

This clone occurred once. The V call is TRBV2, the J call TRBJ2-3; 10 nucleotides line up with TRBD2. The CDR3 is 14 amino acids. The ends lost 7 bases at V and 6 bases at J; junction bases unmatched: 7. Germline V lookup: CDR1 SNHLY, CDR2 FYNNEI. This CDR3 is CASTSGGSPDTQYF. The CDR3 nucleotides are TGTGCCAGCACTAGCGGGGGTTCCCCTGATACGCAGTATTTT.

For the CDR3, the DNA is TGTGCCAGCAGGGTGGGGGGGCCTGCTAACTATGGCTACACCTTC. This gives the protein CASRVGGPANYGYTF. This chain connects TRBV7-8 to TRBJ1-2; tentative D call: TRBD1 (6 bases). CDR3 size: 15 residues. V lost 6 bases to trimming and J lost 0 bases, with 14 bases between them. Looked up from germline, CDR1 is SGHVS and CDR2 is FQNEAQ.

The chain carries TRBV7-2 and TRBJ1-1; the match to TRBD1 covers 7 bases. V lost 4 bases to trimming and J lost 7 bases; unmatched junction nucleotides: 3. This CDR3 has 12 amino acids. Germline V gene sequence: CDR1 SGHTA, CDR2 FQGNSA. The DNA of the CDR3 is TGTGCCAGCAGCTCTCAGGGGGGTGAAGCTTTCTTT. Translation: CASSSQGGEAFF.

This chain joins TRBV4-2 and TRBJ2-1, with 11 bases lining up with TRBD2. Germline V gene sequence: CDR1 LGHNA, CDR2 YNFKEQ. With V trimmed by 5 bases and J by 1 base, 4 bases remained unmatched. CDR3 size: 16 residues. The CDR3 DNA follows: TGTGCCAGCAGCTCGAGGACTAGCGGGTCCTACAATGAGCAGTTCTTC. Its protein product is CASSSRTSGSYNEQFF.

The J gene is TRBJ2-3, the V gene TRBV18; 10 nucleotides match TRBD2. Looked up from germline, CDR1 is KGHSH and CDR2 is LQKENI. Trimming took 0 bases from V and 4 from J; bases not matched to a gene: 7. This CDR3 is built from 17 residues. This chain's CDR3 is CASSPPISSGRADTQYF. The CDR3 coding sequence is TGTGCCAGCTCACCACCGATCTCTAGCGGGAGAGCAGATACGCAGTATTTT.